In this sample, the clone carrying this T cell receptor beta chain turned up a few times. The record originates from a study of metastatic and nonmetastatic thyroid tumors. TCRdb re-analyzed the PCR reads using MiXCR. This table holds 25,000 to 35,000 clones, 3.5% to 4.5% found once. Patients underwent thyroid surgery, and none had received any treatment before it. The clonotype comes from a female donor with papillary thyroid cancer or a benign thyroid nodule (not recorded which). Some clones in this sample may be carry-over from other donors' samples. Sequencing used blood.

The CDR3 region is CASSRQNNQPQHF. CDR3 bases: TGTGCCAGCAGCCGACAGAACAATCAGCCCCAGCATTTT. V usage is TRBV7-2 and J usage is TRBJ1-5, with D perhaps TRBD1 (5 bases). CDR1 SGHTA and CDR2 FQGNSA come from the germline V gene. V dropped 5 bases and J dropped 3 bases, with 8 bases sitting between them. The CDR3 extends over 13 amino acids.